The clone carrying this T cell receptor (beta chain) was seen repeatedly, ten times or more. All patients were treatment-naive before thyroid surgery. Study processing details: The study took CDR3 differences across clinicopathological groups and made a distant-metastasis classifier for papillary thyroid cancer from them. TCRdb re-analyzed the PCR reads using MiXCR. The V and J calls, along with clone size, are taken from TCRdb and not from the paper's own processing. The repertoire holds roughly 28,000 clones, approximately 17% seen once, with 4% to 5.5% in the top ten. These data come from a study of metastatic and nonmetastatic thyroid tumors. Across the whole study: Across blood and tumor or nodule tissue, repertoires from malignant and benign thyroid patients were compared with one another.

Germline lookup yields CDR1 KGHDR and CDR2 SFDVKD. The CDR3 covers 20 residues. Germline trimming cut 2 bases from V and 3 bases from J; bases unmatched to any gene: 13. The receptor was isolated from a female donor with papillary thyroid cancer or a benign thyroid nodule (not recorded which). Some clones in this sample may be carry-over from other donors' samples. This rearrangement joins TRBV24-1 to TRBJ2-3; 13 nucleotides line up with TRBD2. Sequenced sample: blood. The CDR3 loop reads CATSDSWPRLAGGPTDTQYF. CDR3 bases: TGTGCCACCAGTGATTCATGGCCAAGACTAGCGGGAGGACCAACAGATACGCAGTATTTT.